This TCR beta chain was sequenced during a study of blood T cell repertoires in COVID-19. Study-level information: Acute and convalescent COVID-19 specimens originated in the United States, Italy and Spain. PBMCs, B-cell-depleted T cells, or T cells were the source of the cDNA or gDNA that made up the material.

Germline CDR1 SGHTA, CDR2 FQGNSA. The CDR3 has 16 residues. The V and J ends lost 5 bases and 6 bases respectively, with 20 bases between them. Libraries were prepared by immunoSEQ multiplex PCR; TCRdb keeps only in-frame clonotypes and omits some of them. The table lists about 170,000 clones, over 75% of them singletons, with 6.5% to 7.5% in the top ten. Seattle's cohort entered during active infection and was followed longitudinally. This clone was seen a handful of times. The gene calls are TRBV7-2 and TRBJ2-1; D is possibly TRBD2 (5 bases). This sequence originates from a man at least 80 years old with COVID-19, enrolled during active disease. The sequencing sample was made of peripheral blood. The CDR3 loop reads CASSPMGRGSINEQFF. The CDR3 nucleotides read TGTGCCAGCAGCCCGATGGGGAGAGGGAGTATCAATGAGCAGTTCTTC.